This entry describes one T cell receptor beta chain. The antigen is undetermined. For TCR, cDNA came from 5'RACE template switching, which added a universal primer site and UMIs. From the 5' RACE reads, TCRdb called clonotypes with MiXCR, one entry per CDR3 protein. The sample has under 550,000 distinct CDR3 sequences; 21% are singletons. This entry comes from a study of T cells after yellow fever vaccination. Across the study: In the case of low-cell-number fractions, SMART-Seq v4 Ultra Low Input was used for preparation. General study findings and limits: At approximately 95% for CD4 and approximately 89% for CD8, most primary-vaccination clones showed up again after the booster. Clonotype sharing between CD4 and CD8 compartments was small.

V was trimmed by 5 bases and J by 0 bases, leaving 16 bases between them. CDR1 LGHNA and CDR2 YSLEER come from the germline V gene. There are 16 residues in the CDR3. This material consisted of PBMCs, taken 21 days after the first yellow fever vaccination. The chain has TRBV4-3 and TRBJ1-2; the D is unclear. This sequence originates from a man in his late teens or twenties who received the YFV17D yellow fever vaccine. This CDR3 reads CASSYSREDANYGYTF. CDR3 nucleotides: TGCGCCAGCAGCTATTCTCGGGAGGATGCTAACTATGGCTACACCTTC.